This passage covers 25 T cell receptor beta chains from one sample sequenced in a study of blood T cells in healthy people across ages. Next came a second PCR, run for roughly 7 to 12 cycles, which used a sample-barcoded 5' primer along with a J-beta primer mix. TCRdb reanalysed the 5' RACE reads using MiXCR and keeps one entry per CDR3 protein. The table shows some 730,000 distinct CDR3 sequences, with about 24% occurring only once. Sequences were obtained from blood. The receptors here all came from a man between 65 and 79 years old in good health.

This clonotype was seen a few times. The V and J genes are TRBV28 and TRBJ2-5; TRBD1 matches 9 bases. Germline V gene sequence: CDR1 MDHEN, CDR2 SYDVKM. The length of the CDR3 is 15 residues. After removal of 5 bases from V and 2 bases from J, the junction contained 6 bases not matched to a gene. CDR3 DNA sequence: TGTGCCAGCAGTCTGGGGGACAGGGCTCAAGAGACCCAGTACTTC. It yields the protein CASSLGDRAQETQYF.

In its sample, this clonotype was seen a few times. The chain couples TRBV20-1 to TRBJ2-5, with D perhaps assigned TRBD1 or TRBD2 (5 bases each). Gene TRBJ2-7 matches the end of the DNA better, so the J call may be wrong. Germline V CDR1 and CDR2: DFQATT, SNEGSKA (reference sequence). CDR3 length: 15 residues. CDR3 nucleotides: TGCAGACAGACAGATCGGGACGCCGTCTCCTACGAGCAGTACTTC. It codes for CRQTDRDAVSYEQYF.

The rearrangement links TRBV4-1 to TRBJ2-5, with 8 bases aligning to TRBD1. The J call is uncertain, as TRBJ2-7 better fits the DNA end. The germline V gene has CDR1 MGHRA and CDR2 YSYEKL. The CDR3 is 14 residues long. The CDR3 region has the DNA TGCGCCAGCAGCCGGGGACAGGAAATTTACGAGCAGTACTTC. It yields the protein CASSRGQEIYEQYF.

The gene calls are TRBV9 and TRBJ2-3; D ambiguous. The CDR3 covers 13 residues. Per the germline V gene, CDR1 is SGDLS and CDR2 is YYNGEE. Trimming shortened V by 4 bases and J by 8 bases, and 14 bases separated the two germline ends. The CDR3 sequence is CASSIDGSITQYF. CDR3 sequence (DNA): TGTGCCAGCAGCATTGATGGGTCTATTACGCAGTATTTT.

The V call is TRBV9, the J call TRBJ2-2; D is unclear. This CDR3 is 15 amino acids long. Germline CDR1 and CDR2: SGDLS and YYNGEE. V was cut by 0 bases and J by 1 base, with 7 bases left in between. CDR3 amino acids: CASSVDDWNTGELFF. The CDR3 coding sequence is TGTGCCAGCAGCGTAGACGACTGGAACACCGGGGAGCTGTTTTTT.

This clonotype has a handful of counts. V gene TRBV20-1 combines with J gene TRBJ1-5, with TRBD1 as a possible D gene (6 bases). Germline assignment: CDR1 DFQATT and CDR2 SNEGSKA (reference sequence). CDR3 length: 17 amino acids. Trimming removed 0 bases at V and 1 base at J, with 16 bases between. The CDR3 protein is CSARDKIWTASNQPQHF. The CDR3 region has the DNA TGCAGTGCTAGAGATAAGATTTGGACAGCAAGCAATCAGCCCCAGCATTTT.

This clonotype was recorded a few times. The V call is TRBV19, the J call TRBJ2-1, with unresolved D. The ends were cut back, 2 bases at V and 5 bases at J, with 10 bases in the middle. Germline CDR1 and CDR2: LNHDA and SQIVND (reference sequence). This CDR3 has 14 residues. The CDR3 protein is CASSISVNDNEQFF. In DNA form, the CDR3 reads TGTGCCAGTAGTATAAGTGTCAACGACAATGAGCAGTTCTTC.

This chain links TRBV7-2 with TRBJ2-5; 7 nucleotides match TRBD1. V was pared by 8 bases and J by 2 bases, with 5 bases of the junction left unmatched. Germline V gene lookup returns CDR1 SGHTA and CDR2 FQGNSA. This CDR3 is 13 amino acids long. DNA for the CDR3: TGTGCCAGCGGACGGGACAGACAAGAGACCCAGTACTTC. Amino acids: CASGRDRQETQYF.

J is TRBJ2-5 and V is TRBV20-1, with 12 bases fitting TRBD2. The CDR3 spans 13 residues. The germline V gene has CDR1 DFQATT and CDR2 SNEGSKA (reference sequence). With 6 bases clipped from V and 11 bases from J, the junction kept 10 bases outside the gene matches. CDR3: CSAVTRLAGEQYF. The CDR3, as DNA: TGCAGTGCCGTTACTAGACTAGCGGGGGAGCAGTACTTC.

This clonotype has just a few counts. The rearrangement uses TRBV4-1 and TRBJ2-2, with a possible D match to TRBD1 (5 bases). There are 15 residues in the CDR3. The germline gives CDR1 MGHRA, CDR2 YSYEKL. Trimming left V 1 base short and J 5 bases short, with 11 bases between. CDR3 DNA sequence: TGCGCCAGCAGCCAAGTCGTCAGGGAAACCGGGGAGCTGTTTTTT. This translates into CASSQVVRETGELFF.

The chain recombines TRBV7-9 with TRBJ2-6; 7 bases align to TRBD1. This CDR3 is 13 amino acids long. Trimming removed 11 bases from V and 7 bases from J; junction bases left unmatched: 8. Germline V gives CDR1 SEHNR, CDR2 FQNEAQ (reference sequence). The DNA of the CDR3 is TGTGCCGGAATAAACAGGGGTGCCAACGTCCTGACTTTC. As protein: CAGINRGANVLTF. The full variable domain, its missing parts supplied by reference TRBV7-9 and TRBJ2-6, is DTGVSQNPRHKITKRGQNVTFRCDPISEHNRLYWYRQTLGQGPEFLTYFQNEAQLEKSRLLSDRFSAERPKGSFSTLEIQRTEQGDSAMYLCAGINRGANVLTFGAGSRLTVL.

This clonotype was seen only a few times. V and J are TRBV20-1 and TRBJ2-4; tentatively, D is TRBD2 (5 bases). Germline lookup yields CDR1 DFQATT and CDR2 SNEGSKA (reference sequence). This CDR3 contains 13 residues. Between the trimmed V and J ends, which lost 7 bases and 5 bases, there was a span of 15 bases. CDR3 protein: CSGTVGPQNIQYF. Here the CDR3 DNA reads TGCAGTGGGACTGTCGGGCCCCAAAACATTCAGTACTTC.

This clonotype appeared once. This chain uses TRBV7-8 with TRBJ2-5; tentatively, D is TRBD2 (6 bases). The J call may be incorrect, as the DNA end agrees better with TRBJ2-7. The germline gives CDR1 SGHVS, CDR2 FQNEAQ. The CDR3 has 16 amino acids. CDR3 protein: CASSLAGSSVPYEQYF. DNA of the CDR3: TGTGCCAGCAGCTTAGCGGGGTCTAGCGTACCCTACGAGCAGTACTTC.

The sample holds a few counts of this clonotype. The chain uses TRBV7-3 and TRBJ2-1; 8 nucleotides match TRBD2. There are 13 residues in the CDR3. From germline, CDR1 is SGHTA and CDR2 FQGTGA. Trimming removed 4 bases from V and 14 bases from J; junction bases left unmatched: 10. The CDR3 sequence is CASSSRPEREKFF. Here the CDR3 DNA reads TGTGCCAGCAGCTCCCGACCTGAGCGGGAGAAGTTCTTC.

V usage is TRBV2 and J usage is TRBJ2-3, with 10 bases that match TRBD2. Losses at the gene ends were 8 bases for V and 0 bases for J; bases not matched to a gene: 5. In germline, CDR1 is SNHLY, CDR2 FYNNEI. This CDR3 has 15 residues. DNA of the CDR3: TGTGCCAGCGGTGGACTAGCGGTTAGCACAGATACGCAGTATTTT. Translated: CASGGLAVSTDTQYF.

This clonotype was seen a few times. This chain joins TRBV6-6 and TRBJ2-1, with 7 bases that match TRBD2. In germline, CDR1 is MNHNY, CDR2 SVGAGI (reference sequence). V shed 7 bases, J shed 4 bases, and the junction held 10 bases outside the gene matches. This CDR3 contains 15 residues. CDR3 nucleotides: TGTGCCAGCAACGCAGCGGGGCGCCGATACAATGAGCAGTTCTTC. Its protein is CASNAAGRRYNEQFF.

The gene calls are TRBV6-2 or TRBV6-3 and TRBJ1-6; 7 bases are shared with TRBD1. Losses at the gene ends were 6 bases for V and 6 bases for J; bases not matched to a gene: 23. CDR3 size: 20 residues. Germline V gives CDR1 MNHEY, CDR2 SVGEGT. CDR3 loop: CASRKQHRGVGQSLNSPLHF. In DNA form, the CDR3 reads TGTGCCAGCAGGAAGCAACACAGGGGAGTCGGACAAAGTCTTAATTCACCCCTCCACTTT.

The chain joins TRBV7-2 to TRBJ2-3; 9 bases map to TRBD2. V shed 3 bases and J 4 bases; nucleotides not matched to a gene: 5. This CDR3 has 15 residues. CDR1 and CDR2 from the germline V gene are SGHTA and FQGNSA. The CDR3 nucleotides read TGTGCCAGCAGCTTTGCGGGGGGGCTGGCAGATACGCAGTATTTT. This translates into CASSFAGGLADTQYF.

The chain carries TRBV12-3 or TRBV12-4 and TRBJ2-1; 10 bases are a match to TRBD2. CDR3 length: 15 residues. V shed 5 bases and J 6 bases; nucleotides not matched to a gene: 7. The CDR3 coding sequence is TGTGCCAGCAGTCGAGCGGGAGGGCTAGGCAATGAGCAGTTCTTC. Translating it yields CASSRAGGLGNEQFF.

The chain uses TRBV7-9 and TRBJ2-1; the D is unclear. The CDR3 contains 16 residues. V was trimmed by 3 bases and J by 2 bases, leaving 14 bases between them. Germline CDR1 SEHNR, CDR2 FQNEAQ (reference sequence). The CDR3 DNA reads TGTGCCAGCAGCTTGGCTAGGCAGATGGCCTACAATGAGCAGTTCTTC. This sequence encodes CASSLARQMAYNEQFF.

The rearrangement uses TRBV7-8 and TRBJ1-1; D might be TRBD1 (5 bases). This CDR3 contains 16 residues. Between the trimmed V and J ends, which lost 1 base and 3 bases, there was a span of 15 bases. Germline CDR1 SGHVS, CDR2 FQNEAQ. The CDR3 DNA is TGTGCCAGCAGCTTAGTGGGCCGAGGGGTCCACACTGAAGCTTTCTTT. Translated: CASSLVGRGVHTEAFF.

J is TRBJ2-1 and V is TRBV2; 7 positions agree with TRBD1. The CDR3 has 18 residues. Trimming took 3 bases from V and 0 from J; bases not matched to a gene: 11. The germline V gene encodes CDR1 SNHLY and CDR2 FYNNEI. The CDR3 DNA reads TGTGCCAGCAGTGAGCAGGGGGTTTTACCGAGCTCCTACAATGAGCAGTTCTTC. Translated, it gives CASSEQGVLPSSYNEQFF.

A few counts support this clonotype. V usage is TRBV19 and J usage is TRBJ1-4; D is ambiguous. CDR3 length: 13 amino acids. Germline assignment: CDR1 LNHDA and CDR2 SQIVND (reference sequence). The germline V and J ends were trimmed by 8 bases and 8 bases, with 15 bases remaining between them. CDR3 in amino acids: CASQALGGEKLFF. The CDR3 DNA reads as TGTGCCAGTCAGGCCCTAGGCGGGGAAAAACTGTTTTTT. The whole variable domain, filled in from reference TRBV19 and TRBJ1-4, reads DGGITQSPKYLFRKEGQNVTLSCEQNLNHDAMYWYRQDPGQGLRLIYYSQIVNDFQKGDIAEGYSVSREKKESFPLTVTSAQKNPTAFYLCASQALGGEKLFFGSGTQLSVL.

The V gene is TRBV6-5, the J gene TRBJ2-1; D is unresolved. The CDR3 extends over 13 amino acids. V lost 4 bases and J lost 7, with 11 bases in between. Looked up from germline, CDR1 is MNHEY and CDR2 is SVGAGI. The CDR3: CASSSMIGNEQFF. In DNA form, the CDR3 reads TGTGCCAGCAGTTCCATGATTGGTAATGAGCAGTTCTTC.

The chain uses TRBV7-2 and TRBJ2-7, with 7 bases that match TRBD1. V dropped 5 bases and J dropped 4; count of bases not matched to a gene: 8. The length of the CDR3 is 14 residues. Germline CDR1 reads SGHTA; CDR2 reads FQGNSA. CDR3 coding DNA: TGTGCCAGCAGCCCCCGGACAGGAGGATACGAGCAGTACTTC. Translating gives CASSPRTGGYEQYF.